One sample yielded the 14 T cell receptor beta chains listed below, sequenced in a study of T-cell reconstitution after alpha-beta-depleted transplantation in children. It was with unique molecular identifiers that the TCRbeta library was prepared. TCRdb re-called the PCR reads with MiXCR, one entry per CDR3 protein. The sample carries hundreds of thousands of distinct CDR3 sequences, 13% recorded once. The sequences come from PBMCs, mostly from graft donor cells, collected 360 days after TCRalphabeta/CD19-depleted stem cell transplant. Receptors were obtained from a male patient aged 10 to 17 who had a stem cell transplant for acute myeloid leukemia, so the T cells may come from the graft donor.

The table lists this clonotype with a few counts. The chain uses TRBV6-5 and TRBJ2-5, with unresolved D. This CDR3 is built from 14 residues. Between the trimmed V and J ends, which lost 4 bases and 5 bases, there was a span of 14 bases. Germline V gene lookup returns CDR1 MNHEY and CDR2 SVGAGI. DNA for the CDR3: TGTGCCAGCAGTTCCAAAGGGATATGGGAGACCCAGTACTTC. This gives the protein CASSSKGIWETQYF.

This clonotype was counted many times. The chain carries TRBV15 and TRBJ2-3; D gene unclear. This CDR3 has 12 residues. Germline CDR1 and CDR2: LNHNV and YYDKDF (reference sequence). V lost 8 bases, J lost 8 bases, and 14 bases lay in between. The CDR3 DNA reads TGTGCCACCCGAGGCCCCTCCGGTACGCAGTATTTT. Its translation is CATRGPSGTQYF.

This chain uses TRBV29-1 with TRBJ1-2, with 9 positions matching TRBD1. After removal of 5 bases from V and 3 bases from J, the junction contained 4 bases not matched to a gene. Germline assignment: CDR1 SQVTM and CDR2 ANQGSEA. The CDR3 is 13 amino acids. CDR3 residues: CSVSRTGDYGYTF. As DNA, the CDR3 is TGCAGCGTTTCAAGGACAGGGGACTATGGCTACACCTTC.

This clonotype has more than one count but fewer than ten. The rearrangement uses TRBV5-1 and TRBJ2-1; TRBD2 agrees at 13 bases. In germline, CDR1 is SGHRS, CDR2 YFSETQ. The CDR3 has 16 amino acids. Germline trimming cut 4 bases from V and 10 bases from J; bases unmatched to any gene: 11. DNA of the CDR3: TGCGCCAGCAGCGCGGGACTAGCGGGACGTCTACACGAGCAGTTCTTC. Protein product: CASSAGLAGRLHEQFF.

Many counts were recorded for this clonotype. The rearrangement uses TRBV5-1 and TRBJ2-7; 7 bases match TRBD1. Unmatched junction bases numbered 8, after V lost 0 bases and J lost 5 bases. This CDR3 region has 15 residues. Germline CDR1 is SGHRS and CDR2 is YFSETQ. CDR3 residues: CASSLGGRGLNEQYF. As DNA, the CDR3 is TGCGCCAGCAGCTTGGGGGGAAGGGGGCTGAACGAGCAGTACTTC.

This clonotype has more than one count but fewer than ten. The rearrangement joins TRBV9 to TRBJ2-7, with D tentatively TRBD1 (7 bases). The V and J ends lost 3 bases and 2 bases respectively, with 12 bases between them. The germline V gene has CDR1 SGDLS and CDR2 YYNGEE. CDR3 length: 14 amino acids. The CDR3: CASSAGGTAYEQYF. The CDR3 region has the DNA TGTGCCAGCAGCGCAGGGGGGACAGCCTACGAGCAGTACTTC.

Only a few counts were recorded for this clonotype. The rearrangement uses TRBV11-2 and TRBJ2-5; D might be TRBD2 (5 bases). Germline V lookup: CDR1 SGHAT, CDR2 FQNNGV. CDR3 size: 13 residues. Trimming pared 5 bases from V and 5 bases from J, leaving 12 bases between. The CDR3, as DNA: TGTGCCAGCAGCCATGACTATACGGAGACCCAGTACTTC. It specifies CASSHDYTETQYF.

This clonotype was seen a handful of times. The V gene is TRBV3-1, the J gene TRBJ2-2; 13 bases are shared with TRBD2. Germline V lookup: CDR1 LGHDT, CDR2 YNNKEL (reference sequence). The CDR3 runs 18 residues. The trim removed 0 bases at V and 0 bases at J, leaving 1 base unmatched. The CDR3, as DNA: TGTGCCAGCAGCCAAGAGGGACTAGCGGGGACGAACACCGGGGAGCTGTTTTTT. Amino acid sequence: CASSQEGLAGTNTGELFF.

The genes are TRBV12-3 or TRBV12-4 and TRBJ1-5; perhaps TRBD1 as D (6 bases). The CDR3 totals 15 residues. Trimming shortened V by 5 bases and J by 4 bases, and 15 bases separated the two germline ends. This CDR3 is CASSPLRTENQPQHF. Here the CDR3 DNA reads TGTGCCAGCAGTCCCCTCCGGACAGAGAATCAGCCCCAGCATTTT.

This clonotype has a handful of counts. The chain uses TRBV12-3 or TRBV12-4 and TRBJ2-7, with 9 bases lining up with TRBD2. The V segment lost 6 bases and the J segment 2 bases; nucleotides outside the gene matches: 17. This CDR3 has 18 amino acids. The CDR3 DNA sequence: TGTGCCAGCAGCCTACGTTCAGGGCTAGCGGGGATAACCTACGAGCAGTACTTC. It specifies CASSLRSGLAGITYEQYF.

This clonotype was detected a few times. The chain combines TRBV20-1 with TRBJ1-2, with D unclear. Trimming cost V 3 bases and J 4 bases, with 18 bases left between them. This CDR3 contains 15 residues. CDR1 DFQATT and CDR2 SNEGSKA come from the germline V gene (reference sequence). CDR3 DNA: TGCAGTGCTAGTTCGTACGTCTACGGATCCTATGGCTACACCTTC. Translating gives CSASSYVYGSYGYTF.

This clonotype was detected only a few times. The V and J genes are TRBV20-1 and TRBJ2-5, with no clear D. The CDR3 consists of 13 residues. Trimming removed 6 bases from V and 5 bases from J, with 16 bases in between. CDR1 and CDR2 (germline): DFQATT, SNEGSKA (reference sequence). The CDR3 reads CSAPGRSRETQYF. CDR3 in DNA: TGCAGTGCCCCCGGTCGTAGCAGGGAGACCCAGTACTTC.

Notes on this clonotype: A single base separates this from a much larger clone, so it may be a read error. This chain joins TRBV5-1 and TRBJ2-1; 8 bases line up with TRBD2. The length of the CDR3 is 16 residues. Germline values: CDR1 SGHRS, CDR2 YFSETQ. V dropped 4 bases and J dropped 7; count of bases not matched to a gene: 13. The chain's CDR3 is CASSMALAVKGNEQFF. For the CDR3, the DNA is TGCGCCAGCAGCATGGCACTAGCGGTAAAGGGGAATGAGCAGTTCTTC. Based on the CDR3 plus reference TRBV5-1 and TRBJ2-1, the full variable domain is KAGVTQTPRYLIKTRGQQVTLSCSPISGHRSVSWYQQTPGQGLQFLFEYFSETQRNKGNFPGRFSGRQFSNSRSEMNVSTLELGDSALYLCASSMALAVKGNEQFFGPGTRLTVL.

This clonotype was detected many times. The rearrangement uses TRBV15 and TRBJ2-1, with 7 bases identical to TRBD2. The CDR3 is made up of 14 amino acids. Germline-derived CDR1 and CDR2 are LNHNV and YYDKDF (reference sequence). V shed 1 base and J 13 bases; nucleotides not matched to a gene: 10. The CDR3 sequence is CATSRGSLAAPQFF. The CDR3 DNA follows: TGTGCCACCAGCAGAGGTAGTCTAGCGGCCCCACAGTTCTTC. The complete variable domain, with remaining parts taken from reference TRBV15 and TRBJ2-1, reads DAMVIQNPRYQVTQFGKPVTLSCSQTLNHNVMYWYQQKSSQAPKLLFHYYDKDFNNEADTPDNFQSRRPNTSFCFLDIRSPGLGDTAMYLCATSRGSLAAPQFFGPGTRLTVL.